This is a list of T cell receptor beta chains from one sample in a study of identical twins. TCRdb analysed the 5' RACE reads with MiXCR anew, one entry per CDR3 protein. The table has fewer than 650,000 distinct CDR3 sequences, around 7.4% seen once. These data are also associated with another study on yellow fever vaccine responses in identical twins.

What was sequenced was PBMCs. All receptors come from a woman under 30 in good health. Each CDR3 is given with its conserved first and last residue. D genes are given only for firm matches. The size field is filled for only some rows; it gives once, few, many or a size class.

size | J | V | D | DNA | CDR3
few | TRBJ2-1 | TRBV12-3/TRBV12-4 | NA | TGTGCCAGCACCCTGGGGCAGTCCTACAATGAGCAGTTCTTC | CASTLGQSYNEQFF
NA | TRBJ2-2 | TRBV29-1 | NA | TGCAGCGTCTCCGAGCATACTAACACCGGGGAGCTGTTTTTT | CSVSEHTNTGELFF
NA | TRBJ2-5 | TRBV5-1 | TRBD2 | TGCGCCAGCAGCTTTCTAGCGGGGGACCAAGAGACCCAGTACTTC | CASSFLAGDQETQYF
NA | TRBJ2-2 | TRBV4-1 | NA | TGCGCCAGCAGCCAAGGTAGCCTACGGGACACCGGGGAGCTGTTTTTT | CASSQGSLRDTGELFF
many | TRBJ2-3 | TRBV4-2 | TRBD2 | TGTGCCAGCAGCCTGACTCCGGGGGGGACAGATACGCAGTATTTT | CASSLTPGGTDTQYF
many | TRBJ2-2 | TRBV12-3/TRBV12-4 | TRBD1 | TGTGCCAGCAGTCTCGACAGGGGGCGCGTCACCGGGGAGCTGTTTTTT | CASSLDRGRVTGELFF
NA | TRBJ2-1 | TRBV5-6 | NA | TGTGCCAGCAGCTCCGCAGGGTTTTCATACAATGAGCAGTTCTTC | CASSSAGFSYNEQFF
NA | TRBJ2-2 | TRBV6-2/TRBV6-3 | TRBD1 | TGTGCCAGCAGTTACCTTTCACGGACAGGGAACACCGGGGAGCTGTTTTTT | CASSYLSRTGNTGELFF
NA | TRBJ2-5 | TRBV29-1 | TRBD2 | TGCAGCGTTGAAGAAAGCCCAGCGGGAGGGGAGACCCAGTACTTC | CSVEESPAGGETQYF
many | TRBJ1-1 | TRBV12-3/TRBV12-4 | NA | TGTGCCAGCAGTTTAGTTCAGGGGCCGAACACTGAAGCTTTCTTT | CASSLVQGPNTEAFF
many | TRBJ1-1 | TRBV12-3/TRBV12-4 | NA | TGTGCCAGAGCCCCTATTGGACAGCGATCTGAAGCTTTCTTT | CARAPIGQRSEAFF
few | TRBJ1-2 | TRBV19 | NA | TGTGCCAGTAGTATAGGGACAGCCAGCTATGGCTACACCTTC | CASSIGTASYGYTF
NA | TRBJ2-1 | TRBV20-1 | NA | TGCAGTGCTAGAACACCAACGGGTGGAGAGCAGTTCTTC | CSARTPTGGEQFF
few | TRBJ1-5 | TRBV6-1 | TRBD1 | TGTGCCAGCAGGACAGGGGGCAGGGATCAGCCCCAGCATTTT | CASRTGGRDQPQHF
many | TRBJ2-5 | TRBV29-1 | NA | TGCAGCGTTGTCCGTGGTGGGGAGACCCAGTACTTC | CSVVRGGETQYF
many | TRBJ2-2 | TRBV29-1 | NA | TGCAGCGTTGTGAGGACCACCGGGGAGCTGTTTTTT | CSVVRTTGELFF
many | TRBJ1-1 | TRBV5-5 | NA | TGTGCCAGCAGCTTCGACAGGAACACTGAAGCTTTCTTT | CASSFDRNTEAFF
few | TRBJ1-1 | TRBV7-9 | NA | TGTGCCAGCAGCTTGCCGCCAGGGGTTACTGAAGCTTTCTTT | CASSLPPGVTEAFF
few | TRBJ2-3 | TRBV24-1 | TRBD1 | TGTGCCACCAGTGATTTTACCAGGGGGCGGGATACGCAGTATTTT | CATSDFTRGRDTQYF
NA | TRBJ2-7 | TRBV12-3/TRBV12-4 | TRBD1 | TGTGCCAGCAGTCCCGACAGGGTGGGCGAGCAGTACTTC | CASSPDRVGEQYF
NA | TRBJ2-1 | TRBV11-2 | TRBD2 | TGTGCCAGCAGCTTATCCCTAGCGGGGGTAAATGAGCAGTTCTTC | CASSLSLAGVNEQFF
NA | TRBJ2-7 | TRBV27 | TRBD2 | TGTGCCAGCAGTTTATCTGCGACTAGCGGGAGGTTCCCCTACGAGCAGTACTTC | CASSLSATSGRFPYEQYF
NA | TRBJ2-7 | TRBV12-3/TRBV12-4 | TRBD1 | TGTGCCAGCAATATACAGGGGGAGAAGTACGAGCAGTACTTC | CASNIQGEKYEQYF
NA | TRBJ2-1 | TRBV25-1 | NA | TGTGCCAGCAGTGATAAACCAGTCAGGTCCCCCTACAATGAGCAGTTCTTC | CASSDKPVRSPYNEQFF
few | TRBJ2-2 | TRBV7-9 | TRBD2 | TGTGCCAGCAAGACTAGCGGGGGGGCTGGCACCGGGGAGCTGTTTTTT | CASKTSGGAGTGELFF
many | TRBJ1-4 | TRBV5-1 | TRBD1 | TGCGCCAGCAGCGGAGGACAGGGGGGTGAAAAACTGTTTTTT | CASSGGQGGEKLFF
NA | TRBJ2-2 | TRBV14 | NA | TGTGCCAGCAGGCCAGCCCCGAACACCGGGGAGCTGTTTTTT | CASRPAPNTGELFF
few | TRBJ2-5 | TRBV4-1 | TRBD2 | TGCGCCAGCAGCCGGCTTATAGCGGGGGGCGCGGAGACCCAGTACTTC | CASSRLIAGGAETQYF
NA | TRBJ2-1 | TRBV10-2 | TRBD2 | TGCGCCAGCAGTGAGCCCGGGACTAGCGGGAGCGCAAGCTCCTACAATGAGCAGTTCTTC | CASSEPGTSGSASSYNEQFF
NA | TRBJ2-7 | TRBV21-1 | NA | TGTGCCAGCAGCAAAGAAGGGACAGATTCCTACGAGCAGTACTTC | CASSKEGTDSYEQYF
many | TRBJ2-3 | TRBV5-5 | NA | TGTGCCAGCAGGGGAGACGGATATAGCACAGATACGCAGTATTTT | CASRGDGYSTDTQYF
NA | TRBJ2-1 | TRBV6-2/TRBV6-3 | NA | TGTGCCAGCAACATCGGGAATGAGCAGTTCTTC | CASNIGNEQFF
NA | TRBJ2-1 | TRBV20-1 | NA | TGCAGTGCTAGAGACTTTGCGGGGGCCCGATTTTACAATGAGCAGTTCTTC | CSARDFAGARFYNEQFF
NA | TRBJ2-1 | TRBV3-1 | NA | TGTGCCAGCAGCCAAGAGGCTATCTGGAATGAGCAGTTCTTC | CASSQEAIWNEQFF
many | TRBJ1-3 | TRBV5-1 | NA | TGCGCCAGCAGCTTGGATCCAGGGCTTACTTCTGGAAACACCATATATTTT | CASSLDPGLTSGNTIYF
few | TRBJ2-3 | TRBV3-1 | NA | TGTGCCAGCAGCCAAGGGAGGTTTGATACGCAGTATTTT | CASSQGRFDTQYF
many | TRBJ2-1 | TRBV24-1 | TRBD2 | TGTGCCACCACTAGCGGGAGGAATGAGCAGTTCTTC | CATTSGRNEQFF
NA | TRBJ2-3 | TRBV11-1 | TRBD1 | TGTGCCAGCAGCTTAGCCCCACCGGGACAGGGGGTGACAGATACGCAGTATTTT | CASSLAPPGQGVTDTQYF
few | TRBJ2-1 | TRBV6-1 | NA | TGTGCCAGCAGTGGAGCAGGGGCCTCCTACAATGAGCAGTTCTTC | CASSGAGASYNEQFF
few | TRBJ2-7 | TRBV12-3/TRBV12-4 | TRBD2 | TGTGCCAGCAGTCCCGGGACTAGCGGGAGGCGTCGCTCCTACGAGCAGTACTTC | CASSPGTSGRRRSYEQYF
few | TRBJ2-1 | TRBV11-2 | NA | TGTGCCAGCAGCTTAGGGGTGGGGGGCCAAGCCAATGAGCAGTTCTTC | CASSLGVGGQANEQFF